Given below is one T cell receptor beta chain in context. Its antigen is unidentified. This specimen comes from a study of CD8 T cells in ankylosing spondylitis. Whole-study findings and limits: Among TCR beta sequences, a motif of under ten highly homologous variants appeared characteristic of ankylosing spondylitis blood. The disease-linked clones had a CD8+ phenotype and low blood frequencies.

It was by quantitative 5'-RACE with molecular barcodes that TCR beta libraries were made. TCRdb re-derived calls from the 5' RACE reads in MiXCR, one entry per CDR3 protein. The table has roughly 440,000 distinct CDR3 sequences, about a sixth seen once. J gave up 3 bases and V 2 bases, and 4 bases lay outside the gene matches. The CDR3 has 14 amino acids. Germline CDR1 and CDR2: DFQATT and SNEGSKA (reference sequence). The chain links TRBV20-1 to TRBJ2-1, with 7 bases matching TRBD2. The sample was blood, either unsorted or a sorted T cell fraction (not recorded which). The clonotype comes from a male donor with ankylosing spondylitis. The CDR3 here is CSARRPSGYNEQFF. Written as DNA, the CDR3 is TGCAGTGCTAGACGGCCTAGCGGCTACAATGAGCAGTTCTTC.